A single T cell receptor beta chain is shown here with its context. This specimen comes from a study of blood T cell repertoires in COVID-19. Study background: The origin of the acute and convalescent COVID-19 samples was the United States, Italy and Spain. Sample material is recorded as cDNA or gDNA derived from T cells, B-cell-depleted T cells, or PBMCs.

In the authors' workflow: It was from reference gene primer amplification that nucleated cell counts were estimated. TCRdb's copy holds only in-frame clones and misses some; the assay was immunoSEQ multiplex PCR. V and J calls plus clone size are reproduced from that table; the DNA served to infer D and trimming. The profile shows under 300,000 clones, roughly 85% of them singletons. The source material was peripheral blood. The TCR originated in a human donor in a cohort sampled during active COVID-19.

This CDR3 is CASSPVIREGKVGEHNEQFF. The DNA for the CDR3 is TGTGCCAGCAGCCCAGTAATCCGGGAGGGAAAAGTAGGTGAACACAATGAGCAGTTCTTC. The J gene is TRBJ2-1, the V gene TRBV7-3; 8 bases are a match to TRBD2. The CDR3 has 20 amino acids. After removal of 5 bases from V and 5 bases from J, the junction contained 23 bases not matched to a gene. The germline gives CDR1 SGHTA, CDR2 FQGTGA.